The next 25 T cell receptor beta chains were all read from a single sample in a study of T cell repertoires in ileal Crohn's disease. The time point was: neoterminal ileum biopsy at postoperative endoscopy, about 6 months after surgery. The table came from immunoSEQ multiplex PCR; TCRdb's copy has only in-frame clones and leaves some out. The table has roughly 62,000 clones, approximately 88% seen once; the top ten hold around 2%. Sequenced input: ileal tissue. The receptors come from an adult with Crohn's disease.

The genes are TRBV4-3 and TRBJ2-1; TRBD1 matches 7 bases. V gave up 4 bases and J gave up 6 bases; unmatched junction bases: 9. The germline CDR1 and CDR2 sequences are LGHNA and YSLEER. This CDR3 region has 15 residues. CDR3 region: CASSREDRLGNEQFF. The CDR3 nucleotides are TGCGCCAGCAGCCGAGAGGACAGGCTGGGCAATGAGCAGTTCTTC.

V gene TRBV29-1 combines with J gene TRBJ2-1; tentatively, D is TRBD2 (5 bases). CDR1 SQVTM and CDR2 ANQGSEA come from the germline V gene. Deletions cut 7 bases from V and 9 bases from J, with 16 bases between. The CDR3 contains 12 residues. This CDR3 reads CSGGNPVGEQFF. In DNA, the CDR3 is TGCAGCGGAGGGAATCCGGTCGGTGAGCAGTTCTTC.

This chain links TRBV30 with TRBJ2-7; D unresolved. CDR3 length equals 13 residues. Germline V gives CDR1 GTSNPN, CDR2 SVGIG (reference sequence). Trimming pared 0 bases from V and 5 bases from J, leaving 11 bases between. The CDR3 is CAWSVRVFDEQYF. The CDR3 DNA is TGTGCCTGGAGTGTACGAGTTTTCGACGAGCAGTACTTC.

The V gene is TRBV7-9, the J gene TRBJ1-2, with D hard to call. CDR1 SEHNR and CDR2 FQNEAQ come from the germline V gene (reference sequence). Deletions cut 3 bases from V and 7 bases from J, with 12 bases between. The CDR3 totals 13 residues. The CDR3 bases are TGTGCCAGCAGCTTCAGACCACCGGGTGGCTACACCTTC. This codes for CASSFRPPGGYTF.

The gene calls are TRBV11-2 and TRBJ1-1, with D uncertain. Germline V gene lookup returns CDR1 SGHAT and CDR2 FQNNGV. CDR3 length equals 14 residues. V gave up 5 bases and J gave up 6 bases, with 16 bases separating them. The CDR3 spells CASSPPPGSPEAFF. The CDR3 DNA is TGTGCCAGCAGCCCCCCTCCGGGATCCCCTGAAGCTTTCTTT. Using reference TRBV11-2 and TRBJ1-1 for the parts outside the CDR3, the full variable domain is EAGVAQSPRYKIIEKRQSVAFWCNPISGHATLYWYQQILGQGPKLLIQFQNNGVVDDSQLPKDRFSAERLKGVDSTLKIQPAKLEDSAVYLCASSPPPGSPEAFFGQGTRLTVV.

The J gene is TRBJ2-1, the V gene TRBV4-3; weak D call: TRBD1 (6 bases). The CDR3 has 15 residues. Per the germline V gene, CDR1 is LGHNA and CDR2 is YSLEER. The V and J ends lost 0 bases and 3 bases respectively, with 9 bases between them. The CDR3 DNA is TGCGCCAGCAGCCAAGATGCACAGGGCTACAATGAGCAGTTCTTC. Its protein is CASSQDAQGYNEQFF.

This rearrangement joins TRBV6-5 to TRBJ1-2, with 7 positions matching TRBD1. The V gene's germline CDR1 is MNHEY and CDR2 SVGAGI. V shed 5 bases, J shed 7 bases, and the junction held 7 bases outside the gene matches. The CDR3 covers 13 residues. Written as DNA, the CDR3 is TGTGCCAGCAGTAGAGGGGGCGCCTCTGGCTACACCTTC. Its translation is CASSRGGASGYTF.

J is TRBJ2-3 and V is TRBV7-9; TRBD1 is a possible D gene (5 bases). Trimming shortened V by 8 bases and J by 7 bases, and 10 bases separated the two germline ends. Germline CDR1 reads SEHNR; CDR2 reads FQNEAQ (reference sequence). This CDR3 is 11 amino acids long. CDR3 nucleotides: TGTGCCAGCGCAGACAGCCATACGCAGTATTTT. Translated, it gives CASADSHTQYF.

The chain has TRBV5-8 and TRBJ2-7, with D maybe TRBD1 (6 bases). Germline values: CDR1 SGHTS, CDR2 YDEGEE. Trimming shortened V by 4 bases and J by 3 bases, and 20 bases separated the two germline ends. The CDR3 has 16 residues. The CDR3 region has the DNA TGTGCCAGCAGCCCAGACAGGATATATCTGAACTACGAGCAGTACGTC. Protein sequence: CASSPDRIYLNYEQYV.

The V and J genes are TRBV11-3 and TRBJ1-1; D is perhaps TRBD1 (6 bases). This CDR3 is 14 amino acids long. Germline V gene sequence: CDR1 SGHNT, CDR2 YENEEA. V lost 5 bases and J 3 bases, leaving 13 bases between the germline ends. The CDR3 region is CASSVTGDYTEAFF. Here the CDR3 DNA reads TGTGCCAGCAGCGTGACAGGAGATTACACTGAAGCTTTCTTT.

The chain joins TRBV4-2 to TRBJ1-5; 7 bases are shared with TRBD1. This CDR3 contains 16 residues. Germline lookup yields CDR1 LGHNA and CDR2 YNFKEQ. J lost 4 bases, V lost 0 bases, and 6 bases had no gene match. The CDR3 is CASSQETGLLNQPQHF. Written as DNA, the CDR3 is TGTGCCAGCAGCCAAGAGACAGGGTTATTGAATCAGCCCCAGCATTTT.

This clone was picked up a small number of times. The rearrangement links TRBV4-1 to TRBJ2-3; TRBD1 matches 9 bases. With V trimmed by 0 bases and J by 1 base, 8 bases remained unmatched. This CDR3 is 18 amino acids long. Germline-derived CDR1 and CDR2 are MGHRA and YSYEKL. The CDR3 DNA reads as TGCGCCAGCAGCCAAGAGTCAACAGGGGGCGGGGGCACAGATACGCAGTATTTT. Protein: CASSQESTGGGGTDTQYF.

The gene calls are TRBV28 and TRBJ1-2; 7 nucleotides align to TRBD1. The CDR3 has 15 residues. Per the germline V gene, CDR1 is MDHEN and CDR2 is SYDVKM. V dropped 1 base and J dropped 5; count of bases not matched to a gene: 7. The CDR3 protein is CASSLSRTGRYGYTF. The CDR3 nucleotides read TGTGCCAGCAGTTTATCGAGGACAGGAAGATATGGCTACACCTTC.

The J gene is TRBJ1-5, the V gene TRBV7-2; 12 bases map to TRBD1. Germline V gene lookup returns CDR1 SGHTA and CDR2 FQGNSA. This CDR3 is built from 14 residues. V dropped 5 bases and J dropped 6; count of bases not matched to a gene: 2. The DNA for the CDR3 is TGTGCCAGCAGCCGGGACAGGGGGCTTCAGCCCCAGCATTTT. Residues: CASSRDRGLQPQHF.

This clone was recorded a few times. This CDR3 is CASSTRDRGSSYGYTF. The CDR3 DNA reads as TGTGCCAGTAGTACTCGGGACAGGGGAAGTAGCTATGGCTACACCTTC. The chain uses TRBV19 and TRBJ1-2; 10 bases match TRBD1. CDR3 length: 16 residues. Germline CDR1 and CDR2: LNHDA and SQIVND (reference sequence). The ends lost 4 bases at V and 4 bases at J; junction bases unmatched: 9.

The J gene is TRBJ2-1, the V gene TRBV5-4; D might be TRBD1 (6 bases). The germline V and J ends were trimmed by 0 bases and 10 bases, with 8 bases remaining between them. The germline CDR1 and CDR2 sequences are SGHNT and YYREEE (reference sequence). CDR3 length equals 12 residues. DNA of the CDR3: TGTGCCAGCAGCTTGGATGGGGGCGAGCAGTTCTTC. Its translation is CASSLDGGEQFF. The full variable domain, rest sourced from reference TRBV5-4 and TRBJ2-1, is ETGVTQSPTHLIKTRGQQVTLRCSSQSGHNTVSWYQQALGQGPQFIFQYYREEENGRGNFPPRFSGLQFPNYSSELNVNALELDDSALYLCASSLDGGEQFFGPGTRLTVL.

In regard to this clone: An end of the junction differs from the germline gene, which may be a read error. J is TRBJ2-5 and V is TRBV15; TRBD1 matches 8 bases. Germline-derived CDR1 and CDR2 are LNHNV and YYDKDF (reference sequence). There are 15 residues in the CDR3. The CDR3 reads CATSREGQAGETQYF. CDR3 sequence (DNA): TGTGCCACCAGCCGAGAGGGACAGGCGGGGGAGACCCAGTACTTC.

The gene calls are TRBV6-5 and TRBJ1-6, with a tentative D call TRBD1 (6 bases). CDR3 length equals 12 residues. V was trimmed by 10 bases and J by 6 bases, leaving 10 bases between them. Germline assignment: CDR1 MNHEY and CDR2 SVGAGI. The CDR3: CATRQVNSPLHF. CDR3 nucleotides: TGTGCCACAAGACAGGTTAATTCACCCCTCCACTTT.

The chain is built from TRBV18 and TRBJ1-4, with 9 nucleotides matching TRBD1. CDR1 and CDR2 (germline): KGHSH, LQKENI. The J segment lost 7 bases and the V segment lost 3 bases, leaving 3 bases of the junction unmatched. The CDR3 is made up of 14 amino acids. In nucleotides, the CDR3 is TGTGCCAGCTCACCGGGACAGGGAAGTGAAAAACTGTTTTTT. As protein: CASSPGQGSEKLFF. Complete variable domain (other parts from reference TRBV18 and TRBJ1-4): NAGVMQNPRHLVRRRGQEARLRCSPMKGHSHVYWYRQLPEEGLKFMVYLQKENIIDESGMPKERFSAEFPKEGPSILRIQQVVRGDSAAYFCASSPGQGSEKLFFGSGTQLSVL.

V usage is TRBV19 and J usage is TRBJ1-5; no clear D. This CDR3 spans 15 amino acids. Deletions cut 2 bases from V and 3 bases from J, with 11 bases between. Germline lookup yields CDR1 LNHDA and CDR2 SQIVND (reference sequence). CDR3 sequence: CASSIPYRINQPQHF. The CDR3 nucleotides read TGTGCCAGTAGTATACCGTACAGAATCAATCAGCCCCAGCATTTT.

V usage is TRBV28 and J usage is TRBJ1-1, with 7 nucleotides matching TRBD1. V gave up 10 bases and J gave up 5 bases; unmatched junction bases: 10. The CDR3 runs 13 residues. Per the germline V gene, CDR1 is MDHEN and CDR2 is SYDVKM. The CDR3 loop reads CATERGPGTEAFF. The DNA of the CDR3 is TGTGCCACGGAGAGGGGGCCGGGGACTGAAGCTTTCTTT.

The chain is built from TRBV5-1 and TRBJ2-2; the D gene is possibly TRBD2 (6 bases). Germline V gene sequence: CDR1 SGHRS, CDR2 YFSETQ. V lost 0 bases and J 6 bases, leaving 18 bases between the germline ends. The CDR3 covers 17 residues. The CDR3 protein is CASSLAIGGFKPGELFF. The CDR3 nucleotides read TGCGCCAGCAGCTTGGCCATTGGAGGGTTTAAGCCCGGGGAGCTGTTTTTT.

The chain combines TRBV7-9 with TRBJ2-3, with 9 bases fitting TRBD2. The V and J ends lost 4 bases and 0 bases, in that order; junction bases with no gene match: 5. The length of the CDR3 is 16 residues. Per germline, CDR1 SEHNR and CDR2 FQNEAQ (reference sequence). CDR3 in amino acids: CASSSLAGPSTDTQYF. Written as DNA, the CDR3 is TGTGCCAGCAGCTCACTAGCGGGTCCTAGCACAGATACGCAGTATTTT.

The rearrangement joins TRBV2 to TRBJ2-7; D perhaps matches TRBD1 (6 bases). In germline, CDR1 is SNHLY, CDR2 FYNNEI. V was pared by 3 bases and J by 7 bases, with 16 bases between. This CDR3 has 14 amino acids. The CDR3 coding sequence is TGTGCCAGCAGTGATGGGCAGGGGAGAGGGGAGCAGTACTTC. Its protein product is CASSDGQGRGEQYF.

The J gene is TRBJ1-1, the V gene TRBV5-6, with D hard to call. The CDR3 has 13 residues. CDR1 SGHDT and CDR2 YYEEEE come from the germline V gene. Trimming took 1 base from V and 7 from J, leaving 11 bases between them. The CDR3 sequence is CASSLTVFGEAFF. CDR3 coding DNA: TGTGCCAGCAGCTTGACGGTTTTCGGTGAAGCTTTCTTT.